A selection of T cell receptor beta chains follows, all from one sample in a study of cytomegalovirus exposure and HLA in healthy donors. The assay was immunoSEQ multiplex PCR, and TCRdb's table has in-frame clones only and misses some. The sample carries fewer than 80,000 clones, 65% to 70% recorded once. The sample comprised PBMCs. These receptors all come from a woman aged 50 to 65 in good health and CMV-seropositive. CDR3s include the opening cysteine and the closing phenylalanine or tryptophan. The order of the fields is J gene, V gene, CDR3 length, CDR3 protein.

TRBJ2-7	TRBV11-2	15	CASSLSGTDTYEQYF
TRBJ2-2	TRBV28	13	CASHEEVAGELFF
TRBJ2-3	TRBV7-3	16	CASSPLAGGESDTQYF
TRBJ1-4	TRBV5-4	13	CASSENPNEKLFF
TRBJ1-4	TRBV5-1	14	CASSSQGTDEKLFF
TRBJ2-7	TRBV9	15	CASSPEVSDPYEQYF
TRBJ1-2	TRBV5-3	17	CARSLGDRGSGLDGYTF
TRBJ2-1	TRBV29-1	12	CSTETGDNEQFF
TRBJ1-2	TRBV11-1	15	CASSEGQGQYYGYTF
TRBJ1-5	TRBV7-9	14	CSSSFAGSNQPQHF
TRBJ1-5	TRBV2	17	CASSGPRRGQFNQPQHF
TRBJ1-5	TRBV2	15	CASSAGQERGQPQHF
TRBJ2-5	TRBV7-9	14	CASSPTGIRETQYF
TRBJ1-5	TRBV28	14	CASSGTGAVQPQHF
TRBJ1-4	TRBV5-1	12	CASSSDREKLFF
TRBJ2-1	TRBV5-4	15	CASSLDSGGAREQFF
TRBJ2-5	TRBV28	15	CASSPRLAVQETQYF
TRBJ1-2	TRBV5-1	14	CASSLGQVEYGYTF
TRBJ1-1	TRBV7-9	13	CASSPQGATEAFF
TRBJ2-1	TRBV7-9	8	CGSGEQFF
TRBJ2-5	TRBV9	16	CASSWPGTGGEETQYF
TRBJ1-6	TRBV21-1	15	CASIRQGRDSSPLHF
TRBJ2-3	TRBV7-3	15	CASSSTGPGTDTQYF
TRBJ1-1	TRBV9	12	CASLGGSLEAFF
TRBJ2-7	TRBV27	14	CASSLSGAGAEQYF
TRBJ1-2	TRBV27	13	CASSLGQGYGYTF
TRBJ2-1	TRBV28	14	CASSHDSSYNEQFF
TRBJ1-2	TRBV18	15	CASSPLESYSHGYTF
TRBJ1-1	TRBV19	15	CASSILHQGTTEAFF
TRBJ2-7	TRBV5-5	14	CASSASGGLYEQYF
TRBJ2-2	TRBV30	17	CAWSSTRTGGDTGELFF
TRBJ2-2	TRBV6-5	15	CASSRQGPRTGELFF
TRBJ1-1	TRBV28	16	CASSRDRGISNTEAFF
TRBJ2-1	TRBV5-1	16	CASTTAGLAGGGEQFF
TRBJ2-6	TRBV6-4	16	CASSDSTGAGANVLTF
TRBJ1-6	TRBV6-5	15	CASRRGGRENSPLHF
TRBJ2-2	TRBV11-2	14	CASSFLGTPGELFF
TRBJ2-3	TRBV7-3	16	CASSLDPGGAGDTQYF
TRBJ1-1	TRBV27	14	CASSLTSVQGKAFF
TRBJ2-7	TRBV15	12	CATSRDEYEQYF
TRBJ2-2	TRBV7-9	13	CASSLTDTGELFF
TRBJ2-7	TRBV10-3	14	CAISEQGDSYEQYF
TRBJ1-4	TRBV2	15	CASSGDRGDNEKLFF